One and the same sample provided the 22 T cell receptor beta chains below, sequenced in a study of T cell repertoires in cytomegalovirus infection. TCRdb used MiXCR to reprocess the reads, holding one entry per CDR3 protein. The sample records more than 150,000 distinct CDR3 sequences, about 21% being singletons. Sequenced input: PBMCs. The receptors were gathered from a human donor in good health (CMV status not recorded). Some clones in this sample may be carry-over from other donors' samples.

This rearrangement joins TRBV10-3 to TRBJ2-7; no clear D. The CDR3 runs to 14 residues. The V gene's germline CDR1 is ENHRY and CDR2 SYGVKD. The V gene lost 0 bases and the J gene lost 6 bases, with 12 bases spanning the gap. In DNA, the CDR3 is TGTGCCATCAGTGAGTCGGGATCCAGAGTCGAGCAGTACTTC. It codes for CAISESGSRVEQYF.

The chain joins TRBV11-2 to TRBJ2-7; TRBD2 matches at 10 bases. The CDR3 length is 14 residues. The V gene's germline CDR1 is SGHAT and CDR2 FQNNGV. The trim removed 6 bases at V and 2 bases at J, leaving 4 bases unmatched. CDR3 nucleotide sequence: TGTGCCAGCAGGATTAGCGGGGGGACCTACGAGCAGTACTTC. The encoded protein is CASRISGGTYEQYF.

The CDR3 reads CATSRDPGRSTEAFF. The CDR3 DNA reads as TGTGCCACCAGCAGAGATCCGGGCAGGTCCACTGAAGCTTTCTTT. The chain carries TRBV15 and TRBJ1-1; no reliable D call. The CDR3 runs to 15 residues. Trimming removed 0 bases from V and 4 bases from J, with 12 bases in between. Germline V CDR1 and CDR2: LNHNV, YYDKDF (reference sequence). Supplemented by reference TRBV15 and TRBJ1-1, the full variable domain reads DAMVIQNPRYQVTQFGKPVTLSCSQTLNHNVMYWYQQKSSQAPKLLFHYYDKDFNNEADTPDNFQSRRPNTSFCFLDIRSPGLGDTAMYLCATSRDPGRSTEAFFGQGTRLTVV.

This clonotype was seen a handful of times. The CDR3 DNA reads TGTGCCAGTTCTAGCTCCGCAGCCTTCTACGAGCAGTACTTC. It encodes CASSSSAAFYEQYF. This sequence joins TRBV14 and TRBJ2-7, with D possibly TRBD2 on 5 matching bases. Germline V gives CDR1 SGHDN, CDR2 FVKESK. This CDR3 region has 14 residues. V was shortened by 9 bases and J by 3 bases, with 18 bases between the two germline ends.

This chain links TRBV12-3 or TRBV12-4 with TRBJ2-3, with D possibly TRBD1 on 6 matching bases. The CDR3 runs to 15 residues. V lost 6 bases, J lost 3 bases, and 16 bases lay in between. The CDR3 sequence is CASRPRGGSTDTQYF. The CDR3 DNA sequence: TGTGCCAGCAGACCCCGAGGGGGTTCAACAGATACGCAGTATTTT.

This clonotype was seen a few times. The chain has TRBV10-3 and TRBJ2-7; D unclear. V shed 4 bases and J shed 3 bases, with 16 bases lying between them. This CDR3 has 15 residues. Germline V gives CDR1 ENHRY, CDR2 SYGVKD. CDR3 DNA sequence: TGTGCCATCAGTGGCTATCTGACGCCTAACTACGAGCAGTACTTC. This encodes CAISGYLTPNYEQYF.

This clonotype was seen more than once but under ten times. V usage is TRBV12-3 or TRBV12-4 and J usage is TRBJ2-7; D gene unclear. The ends were cut back, 2 bases at V and 1 base at J, with 12 bases in the middle. The CDR3 totals 15 residues. CDR3 bases: TGTGCCAGCAGTTTATCGTCCGATTGGTCCTACGAGCAGTACTTC. Translating it yields CASSLSSDWSYEQYF.

In this sample, this clonotype turned up a few times. This sequence joins TRBV28 and TRBJ2-7; 8 nucleotides align to TRBD2. V shed 0 bases, J shed 5 bases, and the junction held 6 bases outside the gene matches. CDR1 is MDHEN, CDR2 SYDVKM, per germline. The CDR3 totals 15 residues. The CDR3 DNA sequence: TGTGCCAGCAGTTTATGGGCCGGGAGGGCCGACGAGCAGTACTTC. Its translation: CASSLWAGRADEQYF.

This chain links TRBV7-2 with TRBJ2-2; D perhaps matches TRBD2 (6 bases). The germline gives CDR1 SGHTA, CDR2 FQGNSA. This CDR3 has 14 residues. V dropped 1 base and J dropped 5 bases, with 8 bases sitting between them. The CDR3 coding sequence is TGTGCCAGCAGCTTAGGGGGGGTAACCGGGGAGCTGTTTTTT. Translating it yields CASSLGGVTGELFF.

The chain recombines TRBV4-2 with TRBJ1-6; D ambiguous. Germline V gives CDR1 LGHNA, CDR2 YNFKEQ. The CDR3 has 12 amino acids. V was cut by 0 bases and J by 11 bases, with 5 bases left in between. CDR3 coding DNA: TGTGCCAGCAGCCAAGAGACCCCACCCCTCCACTTT. It translates to CASSQETPPLHF.

The chain is built from TRBV25-1 and TRBJ1-6; D unresolved. Germline CDR1 reads MGHDK; CDR2 reads SYGVNS. V lost 0 bases and J 7 bases, leaving 10 bases between the germline ends. This CDR3 has 15 amino acids. CDR3 DNA sequence: TGTGCCAGCAGTGAATATCCGGACCGCAATTCACCCCTCCACTTT. Its protein is CASSEYPDRNSPLHF.

The chain carries TRBV7-9 and TRBJ2-7, with 7 bases identical to TRBD2. From germline, CDR1 is SEHNR and CDR2 FQNEAQ (reference sequence). Trimming cost V 2 bases and J 3 bases; bases outside gene matches: 7. The CDR3 is made up of 15 amino acids. The DNA for the CDR3 is TGTGCCAGCAGCTTAAAAGCGGGGCCGATCTACGAGCAGTACTTC. It is translated as CASSLKAGPIYEQYF.

The chain joins TRBV3-1 to TRBJ2-7, with 8 nucleotides matching TRBD2. Trimming took 4 bases from V and 9 from J; bases not matched to a gene: 8. The CDR3 has 13 amino acids. Germline CDR1 and CDR2: LGHDT and YNNKEL (reference sequence). The chain's CDR3 is CASSRRPGLVQYF. CDR3 nucleotides: TGTGCCAGCAGCCGGAGACCGGGACTAGTGCAGTACTTC.

This clonotype occurred many times. The chain employs TRBV12-3 or TRBV12-4 and TRBJ1-1, with D perhaps TRBD1 (5 bases). The CDR3 contains 14 residues. V was cut by 6 bases and J by 0 bases, with 11 bases left in between. The CDR3 coding sequence is TGTGCCAGCAGGGGGGATCTCATGAACACTGAAGCTTTCTTT. Its protein is CASRGDLMNTEAFF.

The chain is built from TRBV6-5 and TRBJ1-1; D may be TRBD1 (6 bases). V was pared by 3 bases and J by 2 bases, with 13 bases between. Germline lookup yields CDR1 MNHEY and CDR2 SVGAGI. The CDR3 totals 15 residues. The CDR3 loop is CASSYGGGSNTEAFF. The CDR3 DNA reads TGTGCCAGCAGTTATGGAGGGGGGAGTAACACTGAAGCTTTCTTT.

V is TRBV5-5 and J is TRBJ1-1; a weak D match, TRBD1 (6 bases). Per germline, CDR1 SGHKS and CDR2 YYEKEE (reference sequence). V was cut by 4 bases and J by 1 base, with 14 bases left in between. The CDR3 runs to 15 residues. The CDR3 loop reads CASSIPGTQNTEAFF. In DNA form, the CDR3 reads TGTGCCAGCAGCATACCCGGGACACAGAACACTGAAGCTTTCTTT.

The gene calls are TRBV6-2 or TRBV6-3 and TRBJ1-2; the D is unclear. This CDR3 has 14 residues. CDR1 is MNHEY and CDR2 is SVGEGT in the germline V gene. V gave up 2 bases and J gave up 4 bases, with 11 bases separating them. Written as DNA, the CDR3 is TGTGCCAGCAGTTACAAAGGGAGAAGCTATGGCTACACCTTC. Translating it yields CASSYKGRSYGYTF.

The chain uses TRBV2 and TRBJ2-1; 9 nucleotides match TRBD2. V was clipped by 5 bases and J by 3 bases; unmatched bases: 5. This CDR3 is built from 15 residues. Germline values: CDR1 SNHLY, CDR2 FYNNEI. DNA of the CDR3: TGTGCCAGCAGTTTTGCGGGGGGGCACTACAATGAGCAGTTCTTC. The encoded protein is CASSFAGGHYNEQFF.

The rearrangement joins TRBV7-2 to TRBJ1-3; TRBD1 matches at 8 bases. This CDR3 has 15 amino acids. Germline V gene sequence: CDR1 SGHTA, CDR2 FQGNSA. The V and J ends lost 4 bases and 4 bases, in that order; junction bases with no gene match: 6. DNA of the CDR3: TGTGCCAGCAGCTCATCCGGGACAGGAGGAAACACCATATATTTT. Its protein is CASSSSGTGGNTIYF.

Of note for this clonotype: The conserved final phenylalanine or tryptophan is absent from the CDR3, which likely points to a read error. The chain couples TRBV7-8 to TRBJ2-7; TRBD2 agrees at 7 bases. CDR3 length equals 14 residues. Germline assignment: CDR1 SGHVS and CDR2 FQNEAQ. J lost 0 bases, V lost 5 bases, and 4 bases had no gene match. This CDR3 is CASSPGGSSYEQYY. The CDR3 DNA is TGTGCCAGCAGCCCGGGGGGAAGCTCCTACGAGCAGTACTAC.

This clonotype turned up a few times. The V and J genes are TRBV4-2 and TRBJ2-3, with 10 bases aligning to TRBD2. V gave up 6 bases and J gave up 6 bases; unmatched junction bases: 6. Looked up from germline, CDR1 is LGHNA and CDR2 is YNFKEQ. CDR3 length equals 14 residues. The CDR3 sequence is CASREREGVDTQYF. The CDR3 DNA follows: TGTGCCAGCAGAGAGCGGGAGGGCGTGGATACGCAGTATTTT.

This clonotype appeared many times. The chain has TRBV7-2 and TRBJ2-3, with 9 bases fitting TRBD2. The ends lost 2 bases at V and 3 bases at J; junction bases unmatched: 3. Germline CDR1 SGHTA, CDR2 FQGNSA. The CDR3 length is 15 residues. The CDR3 loop is CASSLIAGATDTQYF. The DNA of the CDR3 is TGTGCCAGCAGCTTAATAGCGGGGGCTACAGATACGCAGTATTTT. Filled out from reference TRBV7-2 and TRBJ2-3, the complete variable domain reads GAGVSQSPSNKVTEKGKDVELRCDPISGHTALYWYRQSLGQGLEFLIYFQGNSAPDKSGLPSDRFSAERTGGSVSTLTIQRTQQEDSAVYLCASSLIAGATDTQYFGPGTRLTVL.